These 32 T cell receptor beta chains share one sample of origin, sequenced in a study of regulatory T cells in long-lasting Graves disease. As for time point: newly diagnosed GD, antithyroid drugs for less than 3 months. PBMCs provided the RNA from which the TCR library was made. Both iRepertoire HTBI primers and Arm-PCR of CDR3 regions were used to build the TCR beta libraries. TCRdb analysed the multiplex PCR reads with MiXCR anew, one entry per CDR3 protein. The data show fewer than 350,000 distinct CDR3 sequences, approximately 20% seen once. The source material was peripheral blood mononuclear cells (PBMCs), sampled at new diagnosis, from a patient treated with antithyroid drugs. The receptors stem from a female donor with Graves disease.

A few counts support this clonotype. This CDR3 is CSAPSDGQETQYF. The CDR3 DNA reads as TGCAGTGCTCCGTCGGACGGCCAAGAGACCCAGTACTTC. The rearrangement uses TRBV20-1 and TRBJ2-5; no clear D gene. The CDR3 length is 13 residues. Germline lookup yields CDR1 DFQATT and CDR2 SNEGSKA (reference sequence). V gave up 5 bases and J gave up 1 base, with 11 bases separating them.

In this sample, this clonotype turned up many times. The chain is built from TRBV5-6 and TRBJ2-5; D is ambiguous. Germline CDR1 is SGHDT and CDR2 is YYEEEE. V lost 4 bases and J lost 9, with 13 bases in between. The CDR3 is made up of 12 amino acids. This CDR3 is CASSPEIGAQYF. CDR3 DNA sequence: TGTGCCAGCAGCCCCGAGATCGGCGCCCAGTACTTC.

This clonotype showed up many times. CDR3 sequence: CASSYGGTDLSYEQYF. The CDR3 DNA reads TGTGCCAGCAGTTACGGAGGGACAGACCTCTCCTACGAGCAGTACTTC. This chain links TRBV6-5 with TRBJ2-7; possible D gene TRBD1, 7 bases. V lost 2 bases and J lost 0, with 14 bases in between. The CDR3 is 16 amino acids. The germline V gene has CDR1 MNHEY and CDR2 SVGAGI.

The chain carries TRBV20-1 and TRBJ2-7; 11 positions agree with TRBD2. Germline-derived CDR1 and CDR2 are DFQATT and SNEGSKA (reference sequence). J lost 3 bases, V lost 6 bases, and 10 bases had no gene match. There are 15 residues in the CDR3. The CDR3 bases are TGCAGTGCCCACCGTAGCGGGGGGGACCACTACGAGCAGTACTTC. Amino acid sequence: CSAHRSGGDHYEQYF.

This clonotype occurred many times. This chain connects TRBV10-3 to TRBJ2-7, with D perhaps TRBD1 (5 bases). V was trimmed by 0 bases and J by 7 bases, leaving 10 bases between them. Germline V gene sequence: CDR1 ENHRY, CDR2 SYGVKD. The length of the CDR3 is 13 residues. The CDR3 spells CAISESNRSEQYF. The CDR3 DNA reads as TGTGCCATCAGTGAGTCAAACAGGAGTGAGCAGTACTTC.

In its sample, this clonotype was seen many times. The chain joins TRBV27 to TRBJ2-3; TRBD1 agrees at 7 bases. The CDR3 contains 15 residues. With 2 bases clipped from V and 2 bases from J, the junction kept 4 bases outside the gene matches. Germline CDR1 reads MNHEY; CDR2 reads SMNVEV (reference sequence). CDR3 region: CASSLTGEFTDTQYF. CDR3 nucleotide sequence: TGTGCCAGCAGTTTAACAGGGGAATTCACAGATACGCAGTATTTT.

The rearrangement uses TRBV7-2 and TRBJ2-1, with TRBD2 identical over 11 bases. V dropped 2 bases and J dropped 7; count of bases not matched to a gene: 7. The germline CDR1 and CDR2 sequences are SGHTA and FQGNSA. There are 16 residues in the CDR3. The CDR3 DNA follows: TGTGCCAGCAGCTTATTCGCCCTAGCGGGAGGAAATGAGCAGTTCTTC. Translating gives CASSLFALAGGNEQFF.

The chain employs TRBV13 and TRBJ2-7; 10 positions agree with TRBD2. This CDR3 is 16 amino acids long. V lost 6 bases to trimming and J lost 2 bases; unmatched junction nucleotides: 10. Germline values: CDR1 PRHDT, CDR2 FYEKMQ (reference sequence). CDR3 protein: CASRDSGTSVTYEQYF. The CDR3 DNA sequence: TGTGCCAGCAGGGACTCCGGGACTAGCGTAACCTACGAGCAGTACTTC.

The chain recombines TRBV3-1 with TRBJ2-3, with no clear D. Germline-derived CDR1 and CDR2 are LGHDT and YNNKEL (reference sequence). The CDR3 runs to 15 residues. Trimming pared 4 bases from V and 2 bases from J, leaving 13 bases between. CDR3 nucleotides: TGTGCCAGCAGCCCCCTCAGGAAACTCACAGATACGCAGTATTTT. Protein product: CASSPLRKLTDTQYF.

In this sample, this clonotype turned up many times. The chain is built from TRBV6-2 or TRBV6-3 and TRBJ2-1; weak D call: TRBD2 (6 bases). Trimming took off 2 bases at V and 6 bases at J, with 11 bases between the two ends. This CDR3 has 14 residues. Germline V gene sequence: CDR1 MNHEY, CDR2 SVGEGT. The CDR3 bases are TGTGCCAGCAGTTACCCGACTAGGGGCAATGAGCAGTTCTTC. Protein product: CASSYPTRGNEQFF.

The J gene is TRBJ2-7, the V gene TRBV12-3 or TRBV12-4; 10 positions agree with TRBD1. The ends lost 5 bases at V and 4 bases at J; junction bases unmatched: 8. The length of the CDR3 is 15 residues. CDR3 in DNA: TGTGCCAGCAGTCCTCATGGGACAGGGGTATACGAGCAGTACTTC. It codes for CASSPHGTGVYEQYF.

This clonotype was observed a few times. The chain is built from TRBV7-3 and TRBJ2-7; either TRBD1 or TRBD2 may fit D (5 bases each). Trimming stripped 5 bases from V and 3 bases from J, with 11 bases between. The CDR3 covers 13 residues. CDR1 and CDR2 (germline): SGHTA, FQGTGA. The CDR3 spells CASSARDGYEQYF. CDR3 nucleotide sequence: TGTGCCAGCAGCGCCCGGGACGGCTACGAGCAGTACTTC.

At least ten counts were recorded for this clonotype. The chain links TRBV27 to TRBJ2-3; 9 nucleotides agree with TRBD2. Germline V gives CDR1 MNHEY, CDR2 SMNVEV (reference sequence). The ends lost 6 bases at V and 3 bases at J; junction bases unmatched: 10. The CDR3 contains 16 residues. The CDR3 spells CASRQVAGEDTDTQYF. CDR3 DNA sequence: TGTGCCAGCAGACAGGTAGCGGGAGAGGATACAGATACGCAGTATTTT.

The J gene is TRBJ2-5, the V gene TRBV10-3, with 9 nucleotides matching TRBD2. Losses at the gene ends were 10 bases for V and 5 bases for J; bases not matched to a gene: 8. The CDR3 has 13 amino acids. CDR1 and CDR2 from the germline V gene are ENHRY and SYGVKD. The CDR3 DNA sequence: TGTGCCAGTGATAGCGGGAGCGATGAGACCCAGTACTTC. It codes for CASDSGSDETQYF.

Many counts were recorded for this clonotype. The gene calls are TRBV20-1 and TRBJ1-5; D gene unclear. V lost 3 bases to trimming and J lost 12 bases, with 12 bases between them. Germline V lookup: CDR1 DFQATT, CDR2 SNEGSKA (reference sequence). The CDR3 loop spans 11 amino acids. Here the CDR3 reads CSARNSGLQHF. As DNA, the CDR3 is TGCAGTGCTAGGAACTCCGGACTCCAGCATTTT.

This clonotype was picked up many times. The chain joins TRBV12-3 or TRBV12-4 to TRBJ2-1; possibly TRBD1 for D (8 bases). The V gene lost 5 bases and the J gene lost 4 bases, with 15 bases spanning the gap. The CDR3 length is 15 residues. Here the CDR3 reads CASSATGGAYNEQFF. CDR3 coding DNA: TGTGCCAGCAGTGCCACAGGGGGGGCGTACAATGAGCAGTTCTTC.

This clonotype was picked up many times. The chain employs TRBV28 and TRBJ1-2; perhaps TRBD1 as D (6 bases). The V end was cut by 6 bases, the J end by 3 bases, with 11 bases between. Germline lookup yields CDR1 MDHEN and CDR2 SYDVKM. This CDR3 is built from 13 residues. The CDR3 spells CASRPPGDYGYTF. CDR3 sequence (DNA): TGTGCCAGCAGACCCCCAGGGGACTATGGCTACACCTTC.

This clonotype was counted at least ten times. As DNA, the CDR3 is TGTGCCAGCAGCCTCACCGAGGGCTACGAGCAGTACTTC. Amino acid sequence: CASSLTEGYEQYF. J is TRBJ2-7 and V is TRBV9; a weak D match, TRBD2 (5 bases). V was pared by 4 bases and J by 3 bases, with 11 bases between. Germline V lookup: CDR1 SGDLS, CDR2 YYNGEE. This CDR3 is 13 amino acids long.

This clonotype appeared many times. The V call is TRBV18, the J call TRBJ2-5; 7 positions match TRBD2. The CDR3 consists of 14 residues. V gave up 4 bases and J gave up 5 bases; unmatched junction bases: 7. Germline CDR1 is KGHSH and CDR2 is LQKENI. CDR3 bases: TGTGCCAGCTCACGTCAGCGGGACGGGGAGACCCAGTACTTC. Translated: CASSRQRDGETQYF.

This clonotype showed up many times. This chain connects TRBV28 to TRBJ1-1; 12 nucleotides line up with TRBD1. This CDR3 has 15 amino acids. Germline V CDR1 and CDR2: MDHEN, SYDVKM. V gave up 5 bases and J gave up 4 bases; unmatched junction bases: 5. The CDR3 DNA is TGTGCCAGCAGTCATGGGGACAGGGGGCCCACTGAAGCTTTCTTT. It codes for CASSHGDRGPTEAFF.

In this sample, this clonotype turned up many times. The chain has TRBV18 and TRBJ2-7, with 7 bases fitting TRBD2. With V trimmed by 1 base and J by 0 bases, 6 bases remained unmatched. This CDR3 is built from 16 residues. Germline V CDR1 and CDR2: KGHSH, LQKENI. CDR3 DNA sequence: TGTGCCAGCTCACCACAGGTCGGGAGGAGCTCCTACGAGCAGTACTTC. Amino acids: CASSPQVGRSSYEQYF.

This clonotype was detected only a few times. The chain couples TRBV5-1 to TRBJ1-1; possibly TRBD1 for D (5 bases). V was clipped by 0 bases and J by 7 bases, with 13 bases between them. The CDR3 runs to 14 residues. Germline CDR1 reads SGHRS; CDR2 reads YFSETQ. CDR3 nucleotide sequence: TGCGCCAGCAGCTTGGAGGGTGGCCAGGGTGAAGCTTTCTTT. Translating it yields CASSLEGGQGEAFF.

This clonotype was counted ten times or more. The chain is built from TRBV6-5 and TRBJ2-7; unclear D gene. V lost 0 bases to trimming and J lost 6 bases, with 9 bases between them. Germline lookup yields CDR1 MNHEY and CDR2 SVGAGI. The CDR3 is 13 residues long. The CDR3 reads CASSYSLAVEQYF. As DNA, the CDR3 is TGTGCCAGCAGTTACTCCTTGGCAGTCGAGCAGTACTTC.

With respect to this clonotype: This may come from a read error, since a much larger clone is one base off. The gene calls are TRBV4-1 and TRBJ2-7, with D uncertain. The CDR3 has 14 amino acids. The ends were cut back, 1 base at V and 5 bases at J, with 12 bases in the middle. Germline V gene sequence: CDR1 MGHRA, CDR2 YSYEKL. The CDR3 region is CASSQVPVTHEQYF. As DNA, the CDR3 is TGCGCCAGCAGCCAAGTACCGGTGACCCACGAGCAGTACTTC.

Regarding this clonotype: Mismatch with germline at one junction end may stem from a read error. V gene TRBV15 combines with J gene TRBJ1-6, with a weak D call TRBD1 (5 bases). The V gene's germline CDR1 is LNHNV and CDR2 YYDKDF (reference sequence). This CDR3 contains 16 residues. In nucleotides, the CDR3 is TGTGCCACCAGCGGAGAGGGCGCAGGGCCCGATTCACCCCTCCACTTT. Encoded protein: CATSGEGAGPDSPLHF. Together with reference TRBV15 and TRBJ1-6, the CDR3 gives the full variable domain: DAMVIQNPRYQVTQFGKPVTLSCSQTLNHNVMYWYQQKSSQAPKLLFHYYDKDFNNEADTPDNFQSRRPNTSFCFLDIRSPGLGDTAMYLCATSGEGAGPDSPLHFGNGTRLTVT.

This clonotype came up a few times. The chain couples TRBV28 to TRBJ1-2, with TRBD1 identical over 8 bases. Unmatched junction bases numbered 4, after V lost 10 bases and J lost 6 bases. There are 11 residues in the CDR3. Per the germline V gene, CDR1 is MDHEN and CDR2 is SYDVKM. This chain's CDR3 is CAIPQGDGYTF. The DNA for the CDR3 is TGTGCCATCCCACAGGGGGATGGCTACACCTTC.

This clonotype was seen at least ten times. The rearrangement uses TRBV18 and TRBJ1-5; TRBD1 agrees at 11 bases. CDR3 length: 15 residues. CDR1 KGHSH and CDR2 LQKENI come from the germline V gene. V dropped 3 bases and J dropped 6; count of bases not matched to a gene: 4. The chain's CDR3 is CASSPRTGGGQPQHF. In DNA form, the CDR3 reads TGTGCCAGCTCACCGCGGACAGGGGGCGGTCAGCCCCAGCATTTT.

This clonotype has ten or more counts. V gene TRBV6-1 combines with J gene TRBJ2-4, with TRBD2 as a possible D gene (5 bases). The CDR3 length is 15 residues. Germline assignment: CDR1 MNHNS and CDR2 SASEGT. Trimming left V 8 bases short and J 0 bases short, with 14 bases between. The CDR3 loop is CASRGATTAKNIQYF. The CDR3 DNA reads as TGTGCCAGCCGGGGAGCCACTACAGCCAAAAACATTCAGTACTTC.

About this clonotype itself: A read error likely explains this, since a far larger clone differs by one base. The chain has TRBV7-2 and TRBJ2-3; TRBD2 aligns across 10 bases. In germline, CDR1 is SGHTA, CDR2 FQGNSA. After removal of 5 bases from V and 5 bases from J, the junction contained 16 bases not matched to a gene. The CDR3 length is 18 residues. CDR3 coding DNA: TGTGCCAGCAGCACCACCAGGACTAGCGGCCAGATTCTAGATACGCAGTATTTT. Protein: CASSTTRTSGQILDTQYF. The variable domain in full, completed from reference TRBV7-2 and TRBJ2-3, reads GAGVSQSPSNKVTEKGKDVELRCDPISGHTALYWYRQSLGQGLEFLIYFQGNSAPDKSGLPSDRFSAERTGGSVSTLTIQRTQQEDSAVYLCASSTTRTSGQILDTQYFGPGTRLTVL.

The chain carries TRBV3-1 and TRBJ1-1; a possible D gene is TRBD1 (6 bases). The CDR3 consists of 14 residues. CDR1 is LGHDT and CDR2 is YNNKEL in the germline V gene (reference sequence). V was pared by 0 bases and J by 5 bases, with 10 bases between. The CDR3, as DNA: TGTGCCAGCAGCCAAGACAGGGGTGTGACTGAAGCTTTCTTT. Protein: CASSQDRGVTEAFF.

This clonotype was observed many times. V usage is TRBV2 and J usage is TRBJ2-1; D is ambiguous. The CDR3 has 12 residues. V lost 2 bases and J 12 bases, leaving 11 bases between the germline ends. The germline V gene has CDR1 SNHLY and CDR2 FYNNEI. In nucleotides, the CDR3 is TGTGCCAGCAGTGAAAGACGGGCCATGCAGTTCTTC. Translating gives CASSERRAMQFF.

This clonotype was recorded at least ten times. The chain has TRBV24-1 and TRBJ2-7, with D perhaps given as TRBD1 or TRBD2 (6 bases each). The germline CDR1 and CDR2 sequences are KGHDR and SFDVKD. Trimming shortened V by 6 bases and J by 7 bases, and 12 bases separated the two germline ends. The CDR3 runs to 12 residues. The CDR3 is CATSQGTGEQYF. The CDR3 DNA reads as TGTGCCACCAGTCAGGGGACTGGTGAGCAGTACTTC.